This T cell receptor beta chain emerged from a study of T-cell reconstitution after alpha-beta-depleted transplantation in children. Construction of the TCRbeta library involved unique molecular identifiers. Using its own MiXCR run on the PCR reads, TCRdb lists one record per CDR3 protein. The profile shows 300,000 to 400,000 distinct CDR3 sequences, roughly 15% of them singletons. Germline V lookup: CDR1 SGHAT, CDR2 FQNNGV. The CDR3 totals 11 residues. Between the trimmed V and J ends, which lost 3 bases and 9 bases, there was a span of 6 bases. Here the sequenced sample was PBMCs, taken from the stem cell graft. V usage is TRBV11-2 and J usage is TRBJ2-1; D is ambiguous. This sequence was found in a human donor who donated a stem cell graft to a child with Fanconi anemia. DNA of the CDR3: TGTGCCAGCAGCTTTTCCCCTGAGCAGTTCTTC. Its translation is CASSFSPEQFF.